The T cell receptor beta chain under discussion was sequenced for a study of cytomegalovirus exposure and HLA in healthy donors. Looking at the study overall: A previous analysis identified 100 million or so unique TCR beta sequences derived from about 180 million T cells. General study points: Diagnosis of cytomegalovirus status made by the classifier reportedly showed high specificity and sensitivity. Later examination showed HLA-associated TCR beta chains had greater clonal expansion than equally common others. The study flagged some 170 TCR beta chains as cytomegalovirus-associated.

Use of 60 Vbeta and 13 Jbeta primers characterized the PCR. Method: immunoSEQ multiplex PCR; TCRdb's copy keeps in-frame clones and lacks some. Of about 130,000 clones listed, approximately 75% were seen once; the top ten hold 3% to 4.5%. With respect to this clone: The antigen is unknown.

The source is a man in his thirties or forties in good health and CMV-seronegative. Sequenced material: PBMCs.

The DNA of the CDR3 is TGTGCCAGTAGTATAGGAGGAGCTAACACTGAAGCTTTCTTT. This translates into CASSIGGANTEAFF. The chain combines TRBV19 with TRBJ1-1; D is uncertain. The germline V and J ends were trimmed by 1 base and 2 bases, with 8 bases remaining between them. Germline CDR1 is LNHDA and CDR2 is SQIVND (reference sequence). This CDR3 contains 14 residues.